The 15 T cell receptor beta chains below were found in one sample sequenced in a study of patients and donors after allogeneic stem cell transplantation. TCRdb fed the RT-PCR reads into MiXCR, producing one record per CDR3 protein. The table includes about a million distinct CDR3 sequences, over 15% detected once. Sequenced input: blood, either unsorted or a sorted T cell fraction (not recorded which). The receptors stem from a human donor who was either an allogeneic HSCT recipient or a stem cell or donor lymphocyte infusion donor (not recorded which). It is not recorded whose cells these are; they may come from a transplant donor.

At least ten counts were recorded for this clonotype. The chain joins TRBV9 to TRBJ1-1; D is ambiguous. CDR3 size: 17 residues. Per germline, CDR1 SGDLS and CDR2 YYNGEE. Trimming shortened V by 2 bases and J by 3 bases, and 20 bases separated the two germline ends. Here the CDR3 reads CASSVSEVRPTDTEAFF. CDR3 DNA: TGTGCCAGCAGCGTTTCAGAAGTCCGGCCCACCGACACTGAAGCTTTCTTT.

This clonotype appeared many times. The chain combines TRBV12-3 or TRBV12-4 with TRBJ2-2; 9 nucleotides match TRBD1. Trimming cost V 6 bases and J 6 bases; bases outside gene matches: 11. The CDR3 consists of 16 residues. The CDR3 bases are TGTGCCAGCAGCCCGGGACAGGGTAGGGTAGCCGGGGAGCTGTTTTTT. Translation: CASSPGQGRVAGELFF.

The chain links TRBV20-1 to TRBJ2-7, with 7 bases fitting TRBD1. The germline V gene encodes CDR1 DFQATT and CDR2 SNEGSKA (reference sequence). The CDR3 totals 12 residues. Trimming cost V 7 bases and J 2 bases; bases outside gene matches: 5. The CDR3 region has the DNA TGCAGTGTTCCGGGACAGACCTACGAGCAGTACTTC. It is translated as CSVPGQTYEQYF.

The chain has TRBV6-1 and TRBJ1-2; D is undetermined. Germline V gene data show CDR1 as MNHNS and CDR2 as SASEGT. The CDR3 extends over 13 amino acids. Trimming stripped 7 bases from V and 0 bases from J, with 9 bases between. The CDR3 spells CASTPASNYGYTF. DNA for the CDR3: TGTGCCAGCACCCCAGCATCTAACTATGGCTACACCTTC.

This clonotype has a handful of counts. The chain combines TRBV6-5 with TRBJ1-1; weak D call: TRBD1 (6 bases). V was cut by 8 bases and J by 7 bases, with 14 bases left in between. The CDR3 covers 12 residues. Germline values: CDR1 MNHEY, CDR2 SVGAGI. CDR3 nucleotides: TGTGCCAGCGTGGACAGCCAACATGAAGCTTTCTTT. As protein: CASVDSQHEAFF.

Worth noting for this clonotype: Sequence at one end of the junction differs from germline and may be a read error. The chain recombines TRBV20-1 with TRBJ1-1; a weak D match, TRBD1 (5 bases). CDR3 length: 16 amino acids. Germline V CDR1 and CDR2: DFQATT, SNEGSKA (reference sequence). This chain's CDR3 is CSPRKTQGALFTEAFF. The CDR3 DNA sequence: TGCAGTCCTAGGAAGACCCAGGGCGCGCTGTTCACTGAAGCTTTCTTT.

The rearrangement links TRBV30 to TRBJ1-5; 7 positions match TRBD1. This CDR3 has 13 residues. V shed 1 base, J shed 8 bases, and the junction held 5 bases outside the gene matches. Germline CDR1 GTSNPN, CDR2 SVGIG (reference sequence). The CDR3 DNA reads TGTGCCTGGAGTGGGAGGGGGCGAGAGCCCCAGCATTTT. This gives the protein CAWSGRGREPQHF. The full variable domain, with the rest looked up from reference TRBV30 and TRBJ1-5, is SQTIHQWPATLVQPVGSPLSLECTVEGTSNPNLYWYRQAAGRGLQLLFYSVGIGQISSEVPQNLSASRPQDRQFILSSKKLLLSDSGFYLCAWSGRGREPQHFGDGTRLSIL.

Here the CDR3 DNA reads TGTGCCAGCAGTGAAAACGTGGGACAGGGCTCCTACGAGCAGTACTTC. Amino acids: CASSENVGQGSYEQYF. The V gene is TRBV6-1, the J gene TRBJ2-7; TRBD1 matches at 9 bases. This CDR3 comprises 16 residues. The trim removed 2 bases at V and 0 bases at J, leaving 5 bases unmatched. Germline V gene data show CDR1 as MNHNS and CDR2 as SASEGT.

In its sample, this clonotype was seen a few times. Written as DNA, the CDR3 is TGTGCCAGCAGCATTACAGGGCTGGGGGGCTACACCTTC. Its protein product is CASSITGLGGYTF. The J gene is TRBJ1-2, the V gene TRBV7-9; D is perhaps TRBD1 (6 bases). The germline CDR1 and CDR2 sequences are SEHNR and FQNEAQ (reference sequence). The length of the CDR3 is 13 residues. V gave up 5 bases and J gave up 8 bases, with 15 bases separating them. The entire variable domain, with the rest obtained from reference TRBV7-9 and TRBJ1-2, is as follows: DTGVSQNPRHKITKRGQNVTFRCDPISEHNRLYWYRQTLGQGPEFLTYFQNEAQLEKSRLLSDRFSAERPKGSFSTLEIQRTEQGDSAMYLCASSITGLGGYTFGSGTRLTVV.

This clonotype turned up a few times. The CDR3 here is CASSEPRTQYF. The DNA for the CDR3 is TGTGCCAGCAGTGAACCGCGGACCCAGTACTTC. The chain uses TRBV2 and TRBJ2-5; D remains ambiguous. Trimming shortened V by 2 bases and J by 7 bases, and 5 bases separated the two germline ends. CDR1 and CDR2 from the germline V gene are SNHLY and FYNNEI. The CDR3 has 11 amino acids.

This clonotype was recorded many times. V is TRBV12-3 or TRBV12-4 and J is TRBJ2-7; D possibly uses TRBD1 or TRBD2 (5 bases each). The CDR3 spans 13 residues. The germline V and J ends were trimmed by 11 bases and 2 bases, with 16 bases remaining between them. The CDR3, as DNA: TGTGCCTCCAATCGGGGACGAACCTACGAGCAGTACTTC. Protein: CASNRGRTYEQYF.

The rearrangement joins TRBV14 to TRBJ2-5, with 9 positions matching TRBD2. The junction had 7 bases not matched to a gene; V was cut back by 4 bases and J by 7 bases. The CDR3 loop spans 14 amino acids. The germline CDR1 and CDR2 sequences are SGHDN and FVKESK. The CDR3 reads CASSPIAGVGTQYF. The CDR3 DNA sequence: TGTGCCAGCAGCCCCATAGCGGGAGTTGGGACCCAGTACTTC.

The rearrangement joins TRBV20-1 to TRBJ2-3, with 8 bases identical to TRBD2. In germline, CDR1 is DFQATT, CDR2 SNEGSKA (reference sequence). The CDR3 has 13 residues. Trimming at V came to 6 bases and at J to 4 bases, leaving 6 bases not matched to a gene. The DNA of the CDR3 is TGCAGTGCCGCCAGCGGGAGAGCAGATACGCAGTATTTT. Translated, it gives CSAASGRADTQYF.

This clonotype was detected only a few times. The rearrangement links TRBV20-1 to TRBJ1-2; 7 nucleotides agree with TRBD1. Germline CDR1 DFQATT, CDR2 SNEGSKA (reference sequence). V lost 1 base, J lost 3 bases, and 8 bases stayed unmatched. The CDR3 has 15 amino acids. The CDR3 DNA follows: TGCAGTGCTAGAGCTCAGGGAGGGGGCGACTATGGCTACACCTTC. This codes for CSARAQGGGDYGYTF.

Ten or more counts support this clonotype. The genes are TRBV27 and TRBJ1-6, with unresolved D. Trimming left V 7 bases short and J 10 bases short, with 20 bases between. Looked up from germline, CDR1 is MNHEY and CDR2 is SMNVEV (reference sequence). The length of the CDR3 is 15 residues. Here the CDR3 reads CASTLTRILGSPLHF. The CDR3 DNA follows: TGTGCCAGCACCTTAACCCGGATATTGGGATCACCCCTCCACTTT.